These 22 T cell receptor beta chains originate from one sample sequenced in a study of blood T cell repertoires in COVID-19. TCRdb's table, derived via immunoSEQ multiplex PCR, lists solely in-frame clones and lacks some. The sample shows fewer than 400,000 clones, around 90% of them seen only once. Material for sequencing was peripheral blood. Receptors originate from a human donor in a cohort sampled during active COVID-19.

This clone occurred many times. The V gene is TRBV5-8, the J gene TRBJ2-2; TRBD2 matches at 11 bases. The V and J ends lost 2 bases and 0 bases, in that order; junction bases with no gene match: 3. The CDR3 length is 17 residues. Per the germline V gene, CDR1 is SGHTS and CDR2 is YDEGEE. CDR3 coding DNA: TGTGCCAGCAGCTTCCCGACTAGCGGGACGAACACCGGGGAGCTGTTTTTT. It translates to CASSFPTSGTNTGELFF.

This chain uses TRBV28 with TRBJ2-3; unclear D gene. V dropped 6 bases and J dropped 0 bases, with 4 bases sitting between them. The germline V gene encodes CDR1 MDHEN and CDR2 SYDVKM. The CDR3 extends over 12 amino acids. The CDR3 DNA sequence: TGTGCCAGCAGGACAAGCACAGATACGCAGTATTTT. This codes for CASRTSTDTQYF.

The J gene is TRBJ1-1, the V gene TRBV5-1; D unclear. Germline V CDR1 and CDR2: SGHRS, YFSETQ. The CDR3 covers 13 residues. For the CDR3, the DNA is TGCTCAACTTCGTACGGGGAGAACACTGAAGCTTTCTTT. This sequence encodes CSTSYGENTEAFF. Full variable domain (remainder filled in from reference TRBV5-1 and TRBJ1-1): KAGVTQTPRYLIKTRGQQVTLSCSPISGHRSVSWYQQTPGQGLQFLFEYFSETQRNKGNFPGRFSGRQFSNSRSEMNVSTLELGDSALYLCSTSYGENTEAFFGQGTRLTVV.

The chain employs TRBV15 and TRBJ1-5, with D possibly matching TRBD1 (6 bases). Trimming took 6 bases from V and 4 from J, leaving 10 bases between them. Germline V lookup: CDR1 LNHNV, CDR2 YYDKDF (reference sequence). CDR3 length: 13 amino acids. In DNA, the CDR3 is TGTGCCACCAGTCGAACAGGGAATCAGCCCCAGCATTTT. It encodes CATSRTGNQPQHF.

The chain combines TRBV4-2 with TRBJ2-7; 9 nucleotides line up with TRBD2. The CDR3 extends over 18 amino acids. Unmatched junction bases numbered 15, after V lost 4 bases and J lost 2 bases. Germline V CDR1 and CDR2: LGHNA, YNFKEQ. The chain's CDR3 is CASSPLGTSRTETYEQYF. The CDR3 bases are TGTGCCAGCAGCCCCTTGGGGACTAGCCGGACAGAAACCTACGAGCAGTACTTC.

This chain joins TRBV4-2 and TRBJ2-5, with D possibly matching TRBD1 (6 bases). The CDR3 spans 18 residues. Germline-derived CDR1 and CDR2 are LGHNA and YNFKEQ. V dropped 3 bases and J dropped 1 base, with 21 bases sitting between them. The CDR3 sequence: CASSQGYWIRTAQETQYF. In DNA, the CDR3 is TGTGCCAGCAGCCAGGGTTATTGGATACGGACAGCCCAAGAGACCCAGTACTTC.

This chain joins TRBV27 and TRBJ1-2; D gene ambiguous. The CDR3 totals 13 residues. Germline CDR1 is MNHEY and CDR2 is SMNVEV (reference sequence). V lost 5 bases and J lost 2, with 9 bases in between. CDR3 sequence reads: CASSVTVNYGYTF. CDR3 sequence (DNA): TGTGCCAGCAGTGTTACAGTGAACTATGGCTACACCTTC.

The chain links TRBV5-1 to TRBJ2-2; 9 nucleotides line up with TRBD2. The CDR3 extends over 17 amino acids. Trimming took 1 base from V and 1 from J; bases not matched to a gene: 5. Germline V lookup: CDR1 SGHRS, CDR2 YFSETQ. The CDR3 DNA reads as TGCGCCAGCAGCTTGTTTTCAGCGGGAGGGAACACCGGGGAGCTGTTTTTT. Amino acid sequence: CASSLFSAGGNTGELFF.

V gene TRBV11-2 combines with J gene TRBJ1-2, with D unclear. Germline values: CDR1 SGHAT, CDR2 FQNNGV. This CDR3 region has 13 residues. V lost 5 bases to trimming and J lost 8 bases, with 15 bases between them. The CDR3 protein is CASSRPGMGGYTF. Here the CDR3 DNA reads TGTGCCAGCAGCCGCCCGGGAATGGGGGGCTACACCTTC.

CDR3: CATSDTQLAGGHTDTQYF. The CDR3 nucleotides are TGTGCCACCAGTGATACCCAGCTAGCGGGAGGGCACACAGATACGCAGTATTTT. The chain couples TRBV24-1 to TRBJ2-3; 12 bases agree with TRBD2. Germline CDR1 reads KGHDR; CDR2 reads SFDVKD. V dropped 3 bases and J dropped 2; count of bases not matched to a gene: 8. The CDR3 consists of 18 residues.

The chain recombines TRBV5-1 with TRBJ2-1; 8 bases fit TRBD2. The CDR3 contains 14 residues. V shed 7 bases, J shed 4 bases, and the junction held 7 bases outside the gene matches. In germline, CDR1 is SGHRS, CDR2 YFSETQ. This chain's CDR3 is CASSPGGPYNEQFF. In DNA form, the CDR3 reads TGCGCCAGCTCACCGGGAGGGCCATACAATGAGCAGTTCTTC.

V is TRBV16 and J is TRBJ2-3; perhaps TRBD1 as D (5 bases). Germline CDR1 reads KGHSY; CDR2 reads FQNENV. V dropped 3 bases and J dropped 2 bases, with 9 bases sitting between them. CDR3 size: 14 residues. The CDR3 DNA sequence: TGTGCCAGCAGCCAGGGGCAGCCCACAGATACGCAGTATTTT. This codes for CASSQGQPTDTQYF.

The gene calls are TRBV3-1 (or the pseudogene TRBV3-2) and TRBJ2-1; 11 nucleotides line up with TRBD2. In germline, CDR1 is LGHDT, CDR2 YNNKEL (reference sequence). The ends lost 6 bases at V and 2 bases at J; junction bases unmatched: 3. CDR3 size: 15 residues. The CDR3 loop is CASRLAGGTYNEQFF. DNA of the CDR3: TGTGCCAGCAGGCTAGCGGGAGGCACCTACAATGAGCAGTTCTTC.

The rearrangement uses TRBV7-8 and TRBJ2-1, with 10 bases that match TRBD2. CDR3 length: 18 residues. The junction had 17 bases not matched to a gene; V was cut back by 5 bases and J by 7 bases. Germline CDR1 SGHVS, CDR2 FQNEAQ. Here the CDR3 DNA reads TGTGCCAGCAGCCTATTGCGATGGGCTAGCGGGAGAAAAAATGAGCAGTTCTTC. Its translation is CASSLLRWASGRKNEQFF. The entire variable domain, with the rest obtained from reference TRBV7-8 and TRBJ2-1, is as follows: GAGVSQSPRYKVAKRGQDVALRCDPISGHVSLFWYQQALGQGPEFLTYFQNEAQLDKSGLPSDRFFAERPEGSVSTLKIQRTQQEDSAVYLCASSLLRWASGRKNEQFFGPGTRLTVL.

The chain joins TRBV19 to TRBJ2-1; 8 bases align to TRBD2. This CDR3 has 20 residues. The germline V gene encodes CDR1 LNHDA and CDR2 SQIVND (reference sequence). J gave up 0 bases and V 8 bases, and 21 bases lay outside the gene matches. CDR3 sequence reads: CASHQRASGSFESSYNEQFF. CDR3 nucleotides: TGTGCCAGTCACCAACGGGCCAGCGGGAGTTTCGAGAGCTCCTACAATGAGCAGTTCTTC. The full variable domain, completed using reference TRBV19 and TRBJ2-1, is DGGITQSPKYLFRKEGQNVTLSCEQNLNHDAMYWYRQDPGQGLRLIYYSQIVNDFQKGDIAEGYSVSREKKESFPLTVTSAQKNPTAFYLCASHQRASGSFESSYNEQFFGPGTRLTVL.

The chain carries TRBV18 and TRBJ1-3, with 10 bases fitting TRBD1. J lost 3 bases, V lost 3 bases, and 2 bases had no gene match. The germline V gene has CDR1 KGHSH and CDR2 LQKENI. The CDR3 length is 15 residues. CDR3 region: CASSPDRGDGNTIYF. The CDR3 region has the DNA TGTGCCAGCTCACCGGACAGGGGGGATGGAAACACCATATATTTT.

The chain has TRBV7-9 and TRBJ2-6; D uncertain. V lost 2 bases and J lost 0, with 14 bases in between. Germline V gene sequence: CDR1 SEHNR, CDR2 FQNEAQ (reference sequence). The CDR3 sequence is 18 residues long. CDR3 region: CASSLPAQYSSGANVLTF. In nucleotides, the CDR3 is TGTGCCAGCAGCTTACCGGCCCAGTACAGCTCTGGGGCCAACGTCCTGACTTTC.

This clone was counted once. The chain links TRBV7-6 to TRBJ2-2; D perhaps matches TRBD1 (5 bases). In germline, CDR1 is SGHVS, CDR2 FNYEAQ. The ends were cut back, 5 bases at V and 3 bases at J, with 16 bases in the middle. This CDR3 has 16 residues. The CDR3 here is CASSPVWGADTGELFF. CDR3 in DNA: TGTGCCAGCAGCCCCGTCTGGGGCGCTGACACCGGGGAGCTGTTTTTT.

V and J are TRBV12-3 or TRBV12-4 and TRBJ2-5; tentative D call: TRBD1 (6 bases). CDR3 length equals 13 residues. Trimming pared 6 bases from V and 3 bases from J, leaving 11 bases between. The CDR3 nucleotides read TGTGCCAGCAGCATTGGACAGAAAGAGACCCAGTACTTC. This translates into CASSIGQKETQYF.

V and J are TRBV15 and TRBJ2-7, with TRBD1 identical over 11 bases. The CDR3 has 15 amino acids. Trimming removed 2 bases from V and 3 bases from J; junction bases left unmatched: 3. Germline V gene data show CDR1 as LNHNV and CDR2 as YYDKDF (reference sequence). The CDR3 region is CATSRPGQGVYEQYF. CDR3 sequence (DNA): TGTGCCACCAGCAGACCGGGACAGGGGGTCTACGAGCAGTACTTC.

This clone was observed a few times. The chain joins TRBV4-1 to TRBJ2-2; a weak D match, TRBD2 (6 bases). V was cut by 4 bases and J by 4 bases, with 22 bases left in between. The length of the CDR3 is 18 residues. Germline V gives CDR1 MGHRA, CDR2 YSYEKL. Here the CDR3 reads CASSRAQTGTWATGELFF. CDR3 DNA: TGCGCCAGCAGCCGAGCGCAAACCGGGACTTGGGCCACCGGGGAGCTGTTTTTT.

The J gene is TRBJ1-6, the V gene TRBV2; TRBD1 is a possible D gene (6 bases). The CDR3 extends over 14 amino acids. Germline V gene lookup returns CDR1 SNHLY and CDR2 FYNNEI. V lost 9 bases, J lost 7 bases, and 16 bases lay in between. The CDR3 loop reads CASQNRAQNSPLHF. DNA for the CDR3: TGTGCCAGTCAAAACAGGGCCCAAAATTCACCCCTCCACTTT.